This TCR beta chain was observed in a study of shared clonotypes between healthy human individuals (dated by TCRdb to about 2020). A note on the overall study: A few men and two women, aged 18 to 49 years, made up the cohort. Between about 0.94 and 8.9 billion PBMCs per donor were obtained by leukapheresis. Blood TCR repertoires of roughly five healthy adults were deeply sequenced to estimate repertoire size and the extent of clonotype sharing between individuals. Libraries were prepared and TCR repertoires were sequenced by different laboratories using diverse techniques, in order to increase sequencing depth and limit assay-specific biases. For each donor, CD4 naive and CD4 memory were each given three plates, CD8 naive was given two plates, and CD8 memory was given one plate. Beyond this particular receptor, the publication reports: Sharing across several donors was observed for about 5% of naive CD4, 3% to 4% of naive CD8, 2% to 2.5% of memory CD4, and around 0.42% of memory CD8 clonotypes. Because the study included a small number of donors, the genetic and exposure-history diversity represented was limited. Higher generation probabilities were observed for clonotypes shared by all four sorted-subset donors than for non-shared clonotypes. Rarefaction of sorted-subset datasets indicated incomplete sequencing despite the large sequencing depth. Pairwise subsampling indicated that sequencing depth was expected to affect the degree of clonotype sharing among donors. Larger estimated clonotype richness was generally found for naive subsets than for memory subsets. Sampling was restricted to blood, and TCR repertoires in tissue are likely to differ from TCR repertoires in blood.

For this clone: The specificity of this receptor is unknown. No base-level quality is on record; no much larger clone is a single base apart.

TCR CDR3 regions were amplified from genomic DNA by multiplex PCR using the deep immunoSEQ assay. For each cell subset, the extracted genomic DNA was distributed evenly across all wells of several immunoSEQ 96-well plates, and each plate served as one replicate. For sorted subsets, approximately 190 ng genomic DNA, equal to about 30,000 T cell genomes, was loaded into each replicate PCR. Purified libraries were measured with a Qubit 3.0 fluorometer, size-checked on a Bioanalyzer 2100, and measured again with the KAPA Library Quantification kit. A separate single-read 150-cycle Illumina NextSeq 550 flow cell was used to sequence each immunoSEQ 96-well plate. The original pipeline was this. Because the immunoSEQ output included only junctional sequences and no quality scores, the filtering could not be the same as the filtering used for full-length reads. To assign V/J genes and CDR3, sequences were annotated using PyIR, a Python wrapper for IgBLAST v1.9, with IMGT germline references. Reads with weak V/J assignments (E-value above 1e-6), missing CDR3, stop codons, out-of-frame junctions, or ambiguous translated residues were removed. A V3J clonotype was defined by an identical inferred V gene, J gene, and CDR3 amino acid sequence. Percentage overlap between repertoires was computed as shared unique clonotypes divided by the size of the smaller repertoire. Repertoire richness was assessed with RTK rarefaction, the Chao1 estimator, and Recon v2.1 estimates of unobserved clonotypes. Generation probabilities were computed with OLGA for all TCRbeta clonotypes obtained by the gDNA method from several donors. TCRdb re-hosts the immuneACCESS table, in-frame sequences only. Its copies lack some clones; in the studies checked, an unresolved V gene accounts for under half of them, and the cause for the rest is not known. V, J and clone size are taken as reported in that table, and D and trimming were inferred from the DNA itself. The sample contains 2 million to 2.5 million clones, 95% of them found a single time. The ten largest clonotypes hold approximately 0.13% of the sample.

Healthy HIV-negative adults with no recently reported acute infections or vaccinations were included as donors. Every donor was a Caucasian adult living in Nashville, Tennessee, USA. CD4+ T cells were enriched through magnetic negative selection, after which naive cells were positively selected on CD45RA and the remaining negative fraction served as the memory subset. Blood was obtained by leukapheresis, after which PBMCs were separated by Ficoll-Histopaque density gradient centrifugation and cryopreserved in liquid nitrogen vapor phase. Analytical flow cytometry was used to check the purity and quantity of each magnetically sorted T cell population. Genomic DNA was isolated from every sorted fraction and measured by UV absorbance on a Nanodrop 2000c. The CDR3 starts with the cysteine, ends with the phenylalanine, and has 15 residues. Only the CDR3 DNA stays, 45 bases, in frame from base 1. Trimming removed 5 bases from V and 2 bases from J, leaving 15 bases between the germline ends. The germline V gene supplies CDR1 SGHAT and CDR2 FQNNGV.

This TCR was recovered from a man aged 18 to 29 in good health. Sequences were obtained from naive CD4+ T cells sorted from blood. The cell subset or site label here, explained by the study, means: CD45RA+ positively selected. Recombination joined TRBV11-2 with TRBJ1-2; tentative D gene TRBD1, with 6 bases matching. The CDR3 protein sequence reads: CASSQGWTANYGYTF. The DNA reads TGTGCCAGCAGCCAAGGTTGGACAGCCAACTATGGCTACACCTTC. The CDR3, completed at both ends by the reference TRBV11-2 and TRBJ1-2 genes, gives the full variable domain EAGVAQSPRYKIIEKRQSVAFWCNPISGHATLYWYQQILGQGPKLLIQFQNNGVVDDSQLPKDRFSAERLKGVDSTLKIQPAKLEDSAVYLCASSQGWTANYGYTFGSGTRLTVV.